The clone carrying this T cell receptor (beta chain) was detected many times. Its target is not known. This specimen comes from a study of T-cell memory formation after mild COVID-19. Broader study findings: CD4/CD8 balance characterized clones contracting day 15 to 85, and CD4+ skew characterized later expanders. Largely, contracting CD4+ clones fell within CM and EM, and contracting CD8+ clones within EMRA. Cross-reactive memory appears to have joined, as suggested by some responding clones showing up in pre-infection memory.

TCR alpha and TCR beta cDNA libraries carrying sample barcodes and UMIs came from 5'RACE with constant-segment primers. MiXCR, run by TCRdb on the 5' RACE reads, gives a single entry per CDR3 protein. The table has 250,000 to 350,000 distinct CDR3 sequences, around 15% seen once. CDR3 length: 16 amino acids. V was clipped by 1 base and J by 9 bases; unmatched bases: 10. Germline-derived CDR1 and CDR2 are LGHNA and YSLEER. The source material was PBMCs or a T cell subset sorted from them (not recorded which). The chain employs TRBV4-3 and TRBJ2-1; 9 bases align to TRBD2. The TCR was taken from a man in his late teens or twenties who had mild COVID-19 (a few samples of this study predate the infection). Cell type and time point are not known. CDR3 sequence (DNA): TGCGCCAGCAGCCAAGCTGGGACTAGCCCATCTGTTGAGCAGTTCTTC. Its translation: CASSQAGTSPSVEQFF.